These T cell receptor beta chains were read from a single sample in a study of shared clonotypes between healthy human individuals. Clones were sequenced by immunoSEQ multiplex PCR, and TCRdb holds only the in-frame ones, with some missing. The sample has around 600,000 clones, roughly 98% seen once. The sequenced sample consisted of naive CD8+ T cells sorted from blood. All receptors come from a man between 25 and 39 years old in good health. CDR3s include the opening cysteine and the closing phenylalanine or tryptophan. Fields, in order: D gene, J gene, V gene, clone size, CDR3 DNA, CDR3 protein. The D gene is left open where the match is weak. For some rows the clone size is stated as once, few or many, or as a class when expanded; others skip it.

TRBD2	TRBJ2-1	TRBV7-9	few	TGTGCCAGCAGCTTAGACATAGCGGGAGTTTTATACAATGAGCAGTTCTTC	CASSLDIAGVLYNEQFF
.	TRBJ2-5	TRBV7-9	.	TGTGCCAGCGTCGATTCGACACCCGGCAAGACCCAGTACTTC	CASVDSTPGKTQYF
.	TRBJ2-7	TRBV5-6	.	TGTGCCAGCGAATTGCAGGGCCGAGGGTTCGAGCAGTACTTC	CASELQGRGFEQYF
TRBD1	TRBJ2-7	TRBV5-1	.	TGCGCCAGCAGCACCGGAACCGGGACAGGGACTTTGATCGCCTACGAGCAGTACTTC	CASSTGTGTGTLIAYEQYF
TRBD1	TRBJ2-3	TRBV5-5	.	TGTGCCAGCAGCCCGGACAGGTTGGATACGCAGTATTTT	CASSPDRLDTQYF
.	TRBJ2-6	TRBV5-1	.	TGCGCCAGCAGCTTGGGAGAACCTGGGGCCAACGTCCTGACTTTC	CASSLGEPGANVLTF
TRBD1	TRBJ2-2	TRBV29-1	once	TGCAGCGTTGAGAGACAGGGTGAGGTTACCGGGGAGCTGTTTTTT	CSVERQGEVTGELFF
TRBD1	TRBJ2-5	TRBV5-1	.	TGCGCCAGCAGCCCGGGACAGTCAAGGGAGACCCAGTACTTC	CASSPGQSRETQYF
.	TRBJ2-1	TRBV27	.	TGTGCCAGCAGTTTAGGACCCGCACGTGAGCAGTTCTTC	CASSLGPAREQFF
.	TRBJ1-1	TRBV29-1	.	TGCAGCGTTGTATCTCTTGGAACTGAAGCTTTCTTT	CSVVSLGTEAFF
.	TRBJ2-3	TRBV15	.	TGTGCCACCAGCAGAGGGACAGCGAGCACAGATACGCAGTATTTT	CATSRGTASTDTQYF
.	TRBJ1-1	TRBV4-1	.	TGCGCCAGCGGGGGGATGGACAGAAATGAAGCTTTCTTT	CASGGMDRNEAFF
.	TRBJ1-2	TRBV27	.	TGTGCCAGCAGCCCGGGGTGGGGCCCCAACTATGGCTACACCTTC	CASSPGWGPNYGYTF
.	TRBJ1-3	TRBV6-6	.	TGTGCCAGCAGTTACGGAGGGACTGGAAACACCATATATTTT	CASSYGGTGNTIYF
.	TRBJ1-5	TRBV30	.	TGTGCCTGGAGTGGAGGTGCAGGGTTTGGTAGCAATCAGCCCCAGCATTTT	CAWSGGAGFGSNQPQHF
.	TRBJ1-2	TRBV30	.	TGTGCCTGGAGGGGCCCTTTGTACAGGTACTATGGCTACACCTTC	CAWRGPLYRYYGYTF
.	TRBJ2-7	TRBV29-1	.	TGCAGCGTTGAAGATCGGCAAGGGTTTACCTACGAGCAGTACTTC	CSVEDRQGFTYEQYF
.	TRBJ1-5	TRBV27	once	TGTGCCAGCAGTTTAAGCAGGGTCAATCAGCCCCAGCATTTT	CASSLSRVNQPQHF
.	TRBJ2-7	TRBV27	.	TGTGCCAGCAGTTTATCGGAGGGGATCTCAGTCTACGAGCAGTACTTC	CASSLSEGISVYEQYF
.	TRBJ2-1	TRBV11-3	.	TGTGCCAGCAGCCCGACCCCAGACTCCTACAATGAGCAGTTCTTC	CASSPTPDSYNEQFF
TRBD2	TRBJ2-1	TRBV30	.	TGTGCCTGGAGTGCGGGACTAGCGGGAGCCAATGAGCAGTTCTTC	CAWSAGLAGANEQFF
.	TRBJ2-1	TRBV11-2	once	TGTGCCAGCAGCTTAGTAGGTGGAAGCGCCGAGCAGTTCTTC	CASSLVGGSAEQFF
TRBD1	TRBJ2-1	TRBV28	.	TGTGCCAGCAGTGGGGGACAGGACTACTACAATGAGCAGTTCTTC	CASSGGQDYYNEQFF
.	TRBJ2-5	TRBV2	.	TGTGCCAGCAGTGAGGGGAGGACCCAAGAGACCCAGTACTTC	CASSEGRTQETQYF
.	TRBJ2-1	TRBV28	.	TGTGCCAGCAGTTTAAGTGTCTCCTACAATGAGCAGTTCTTC	CASSLSVSYNEQFF
TRBD1	TRBJ2-1	TRBV15	.	TGTGCCACCAGCTTCCGACAGGGCAATGAGCAGTTCTTC	CATSFRQGNEQFF
.	TRBJ2-7	TRBV29-1	.	TGCAGCGTTGAAACGGCGTCCTACGAGCAGTACTTC	CSVETASYEQYF
TRBD1	TRBJ1-2	TRBV15	once	TGTGCCACCAGCTCCTGGACAGGGGCGGCTAACTATGGCTACACCTTC	CATSSWTGAANYGYTF
.	TRBJ2-7	TRBV7-9	once	TGTGCCAGCAGCTTCCCCCTGTCCTACGAGCAGTACTTC	CASSFPLSYEQYF
.	TRBJ2-1	TRBV29-1	.	TGCAGCGTTGGGAGGTCGGGTCAGGGCAATGAGCAGTTCTTC	CSVGRSGQGNEQFF
TRBD1	TRBJ2-1	TRBV7-7	.	TGTGCTAGCAGCTTAGAAAGGACAGGGCTTTACAATGAGCAGTTCTTC	CASSLERTGLYNEQFF
.	TRBJ2-2	TRBV27	.	TGTGCCAGCAGTGGAACCAACCCCGGGGAGCTGTTTTTT	CASSGTNPGELFF